This T cell receptor (beta chain) was documented in a study of T and B cells in COVID-19 patients. Study as a whole: Critical illness requiring mechanical ventilation or extracorporeal membrane oxygenation affected 12 of 20 active-infection patients.

Notes on this clonotype: What it binds is not known.

The V gene's germline CDR1 is SGHRS and CDR2 YFSETQ. The CDR3 has 14 residues. The V gene lost 0 bases and the J gene lost 6 bases, with 13 bases spanning the gap. Each TRB amplification used roughly 220-550 ng of genomic DNA from blood. Multiplex PCR with BIOMED2 TRB-A/B primer pools amplified TRB rearrangements. TCRdb re-analysed the multiplex PCR reads in MiXCR, keeping a single row per CDR3 protein. The sample records approximately 17,000 distinct CDR3 sequences, 25% to 30% being singletons. Broader study findings: At recovery TRB diversity and richness exceeded healthy donors, after highly clonal active COVID-19 repertoires.

Material for sequencing was blood. This clonotype was obtained from a human donor who had recovered from COVID-19. This sequence joins TRBV5-1 and TRBJ2-7; D is possibly TRBD1 (6 bases). The CDR3 DNA sequence: TGCGCCAGCAGCTTGGGGTTACAGGGAAGCGAGCAGTACTTC. Amino acid sequence: CASSLGLQGSEQYF. Combining the CDR3 with reference TRBV5-1 and TRBJ2-7 gives the whole variable domain KAGVTQTPRYLIKTRGQQVTLSCSPISGHRSVSWYQQTPGQGLQFLFEYFSETQRNKGNFPGRFSGRQFSNSRSEMNVSTLELGDSALYLCASSLGLQGSEQYFGPGTRLTVT.